This section outlines one T cell receptor beta chain sequence together with its context. Its target is unknown. The sample comes from a study of a mutant IDH1 vaccine in newly diagnosed glioma. Across the whole study: Pretreatment consisted of radiotherapy, temozolomide, or both, with most receiving both.

TCRdb keeps only in-frame clones here, not all; method: immunoSEQ multiplex PCR. The table shows under 85,000 clones, with around 85% occurring only once. Time point noted: week 23, last vaccination. A 20-mer mutant IDH1 peptide at 300 ug was injected subcutaneously with topical imiquimod. New IDH1-mutant, ATRX-lost WHO grade 3 or 4 astrocytomas occurred in donors. The sequence came from a woman aged 45-65 years with glioma. Sample: PBMCs, taken from a glioma patient whose treatment included an IDH1 peptide vaccine.

CDR3: CASSLGTLRGDTQYF. In DNA, the CDR3 is TGTGCCAGCAGCTTGGGGACACTCCGAGGAGATACGCAGTATTTT. The chain combines TRBV5-4 with TRBJ2-3; TRBD1 might be the D (5 bases). Trimming shortened V by 0 bases and J by 5 bases, and 13 bases separated the two germline ends. Germline CDR1 SGHNT, CDR2 YYREEE (reference sequence). This CDR3 has 15 residues.